The 31 T cell receptor beta chains given below trace back to one sample, sequenced in a study of T cells after yellow fever vaccination. TCRdb passed the 5' RACE reads through MiXCR, listing each CDR3 protein once. The table shows roughly 250,000 distinct CDR3 sequences, with approximately 12% occurring only once. The sequences come from CD4+ T cells sorted from PBMCs, collected 45 days after the yellow fever booster vaccination. All receptors derive from a man aged 25 to 45 who received the YFV17D yellow fever vaccine.

The chain carries TRBV27 and TRBJ2-7; TRBD2 aligns across 9 bases. This CDR3 is built from 15 residues. Unmatched junction bases numbered 11, after V lost 7 bases and J lost 4 bases. Germline values: CDR1 MNHEY, CDR2 SMNVEV (reference sequence). This chain's CDR3 is CASTGLSSGRYEQYF. In DNA form, the CDR3 reads TGTGCCAGCACCGGACTCTCCAGCGGGAGGTACGAGCAGTACTTC.

This clonotype was counted a few times. The V gene is TRBV12-3 or TRBV12-4, the J gene TRBJ2-7; TRBD2 matches 9 bases. The CDR3 spans 15 residues. Trimming at V came to 2 bases and at J to 7 bases, leaving 9 bases not matched to a gene. CDR3 in DNA: TGTGCCAGCAGTTTACCGGGACTAGCAGCCCGGGAGCAGTACTTC. As protein: CASSLPGLAAREQYF.

This clonotype was seen a handful of times. The chain is built from TRBV20-1 and TRBJ2-7, with 7 positions matching TRBD1. CDR1 and CDR2 (germline): DFQATT, SNEGSKA (reference sequence). The CDR3 has 12 residues. V dropped 5 bases and J dropped 4; count of bases not matched to a gene: 5. The CDR3 sequence is CSAARGIYEQYF. DNA for the CDR3: TGCAGTGCTGCCAGGGGGATTTACGAGCAGTACTTC.

The table lists this clonotype with a few counts. V gene TRBV3-1 combines with J gene TRBJ2-1, with D hard to call. CDR1 is LGHDT, CDR2 YNNKEL, per germline (reference sequence). Trimming left V 2 bases short and J 7 bases short, with 9 bases between. The CDR3 loop spans 13 amino acids. The chain's CDR3 is CASSQFTANEQFF. The CDR3 DNA follows: TGTGCCAGCAGCCAATTTACTGCAAATGAGCAGTTCTTC.

The CDR3 DNA is TGTGCCAGCAGTCACGACAGGGGGTCGGATACGCAGTATTTT. Amino acids: CASSHDRGSDTQYF. The chain carries TRBV27 and TRBJ2-3; TRBD1 matches 9 bases. After removal of 5 bases from V and 6 bases from J, the junction contained 6 bases not matched to a gene. The germline V gene encodes CDR1 MNHEY and CDR2 SMNVEV (reference sequence). The CDR3 is made up of 14 amino acids.

This chain uses TRBV20-1 with TRBJ1-1; D may be TRBD1 (6 bases). The CDR3 totals 15 residues. Germline V CDR1 and CDR2: DFQATT, SNEGSKA (reference sequence). V lost 1 base and J 0 bases, leaving 12 bases between the germline ends. The CDR3 DNA is TGCAGTGCTAGAGGATCAGGGGCCATGAACACTGAAGCTTTCTTT. This gives the protein CSARGSGAMNTEAFF.

The chain has TRBV7-9 and TRBJ1-1; D is ambiguous. V was shortened by 5 bases and J by 4 bases, with 11 bases between the two germline ends. Germline V gene data show CDR1 as SEHNR and CDR2 as FQNEAQ (reference sequence). The CDR3 length is 13 residues. The CDR3 protein is CASSEMGGTEAFF. In DNA form, the CDR3 reads TGTGCCAGCAGCGAGATGGGCGGCACTGAAGCTTTCTTT.

This clonotype was counted between two and nine times. The V gene is TRBV6-1, the J gene TRBJ2-7, with D tentatively TRBD2 (6 bases). Germline lookup yields CDR1 MNHNS and CDR2 SASEGT. Trimming shortened V by 8 bases and J by 3 bases, and 14 bases separated the two germline ends. This CDR3 comprises 13 residues. DNA for the CDR3: TGTGCCAGCGGGCGGGACCCGGACTACGAGCAGTACTTC. Translating it yields CASGRDPDYEQYF.

The chain uses TRBV28 and TRBJ2-1; no clear D gene. Trimming removed 3 bases from V and 10 bases from J, with 10 bases in between. CDR3 length equals 12 residues. The germline V gene has CDR1 MDHEN and CDR2 SYDVKM. In DNA, the CDR3 is TGTGCCAGCAGTTTGCGTGGGCGCGAGCAGTTCTTC. Encoded protein: CASSLRGREQFF.

The chain employs TRBV9 and TRBJ2-5; tentative D call: TRBD2 (6 bases). The CDR3 is 13 residues long. The V gene's germline CDR1 is SGDLS and CDR2 YYNGEE. V was shortened by 3 bases and J by 9 bases, with 15 bases between the two germline ends. The CDR3 loop reads CASSAKEGAAQYF. In DNA, the CDR3 is TGTGCCAGCAGCGCCAAGGAGGGCGCGGCCCAGTACTTC. Variable domain in full (rest from reference TRBV9 and TRBJ2-5): DSGVTQTPKHLITATGQRVTLRCSPRSGDLSVYWYQQSLDQGLQFLIQYYNGEERAKGNILERFSAQQFPDLHSELNLSSLELGDSALYFCASSAKEGAAQYFGPGTRLLVL.

V and J are TRBV20-1 and TRBJ1-6; a possible D gene is TRBD1 (5 bases). The CDR3 spans 16 residues. Germline-derived CDR1 and CDR2 are DFQATT and SNEGSKA (reference sequence). V was cut by 0 bases and J by 8 bases, with 17 bases left in between. CDR3 residues: CSARDLVGGWDSPLHF. The CDR3 DNA reads as TGCAGTGCTAGAGATCTAGTTGGGGGTTGGGATTCACCCCTCCACTTT.

This clonotype was detected only a few times. In DNA form, the CDR3 reads TGTGCCAGCAGCCAAGATAGCTATAGCAATCAGCCCCAGCATTTT. Translating it yields CASSQDSYSNQPQHF. V is TRBV4-2 and J is TRBJ1-5, with D hard to call. The CDR3 contains 15 residues. Germline assignment: CDR1 LGHNA and CDR2 YNFKEQ. V was clipped by 0 bases and J by 0 bases, with 6 bases between them.

Ten or more counts support this clonotype. CDR3 coding DNA: TGTGCCAGCAGCTTTAGCGGGAGGGACAATGAGCAGTTCTTC. This codes for CASSFSGRDNEQFF. The chain carries TRBV9 and TRBJ2-1, with 11 positions matching TRBD2. V lost 4 bases, J lost 5 bases, and 2 bases stayed unmatched. CDR3 length equals 14 residues. CDR1 and CDR2 from the germline V gene are SGDLS and YYNGEE.

A few counts support this clonotype. J is TRBJ2-7 and V is TRBV20-1, with 7 bases fitting TRBD2. The CDR3 totals 15 residues. V lost 3 bases, J lost 0 bases, and 8 bases stayed unmatched. The germline CDR1 and CDR2 sequences are DFQATT and SNEGSKA (reference sequence). The CDR3 coding sequence is TGCAGTGCTAGGGGAGGGACTGGCCCCTCCTACGAGCAGTACTTC. This codes for CSARGGTGPSYEQYF.

This clonotype was seen more than once but under ten times. The chain employs TRBV12-3 or TRBV12-4 and TRBJ2-1; 14 bases are shared with TRBD2. V shed 8 bases and J 7 bases; nucleotides not matched to a gene: 13. The CDR3 length is 17 residues. CDR3 coding DNA: TGTGCCAGCGACTTGGGACTAGCGGGAGTGGTGGGGAATGAGCAGTTCTTC. Amino acids: CASDLGLAGVVGNEQFF.

This clonotype was found a few times. This sequence joins TRBV12-5 and TRBJ2-5, with D perhaps being TRBD1 or TRBD2 (7 bases each). The CDR3 is 17 amino acids. The V and J ends lost 7 bases and 4 bases respectively, with 25 bases between them. Germline CDR1 reads LGHNT; CDR2 reads FRNRAP. The CDR3 loop reads CASAANSGTGEGETQYF. The CDR3 DNA reads TGTGCTAGTGCCGCCAATTCAGGAACAGGGGAGGGAGAGACCCAGTACTTC.

The chain joins TRBV20-1 to TRBJ2-7, with 9 bases lining up with TRBD2. CDR1 is DFQATT and CDR2 is SNEGSKA in the germline V gene (reference sequence). The V segment lost 1 base and the J segment 6 bases; nucleotides outside the gene matches: 7. This CDR3 has 14 residues. The CDR3 here is CSARVLAGGSEQYF. DNA for the CDR3: TGCAGTGCTAGAGTGTTGGCGGGAGGGAGCGAGCAGTACTTC.

This clonotype was counted a single time. The V call is TRBV18, the J call TRBJ2-5, with no clear D. V was shortened by 0 bases and J by 5 bases, with 7 bases between the two germline ends. Per germline, CDR1 KGHSH and CDR2 LQKENI. The CDR3 totals 13 residues. The CDR3, as DNA: TGTGCCAGCTCACCACCGGTAGGGGAGACCCAGTACTTC. It specifies CASSPPVGETQYF.

The chain couples TRBV29-1 to TRBJ1-1; tentative D call: TRBD1 (5 bases). Germline V gene lookup returns CDR1 SQVTM and CDR2 ANQGSEA. The ends were cut back, 7 bases at V and 0 bases at J, with 9 bases in the middle. This CDR3 comprises 12 residues. Written as DNA, the CDR3 is TGCAGCGGGCGGGACTTGAACACTGAAGCTTTCTTT. This codes for CSGRDLNTEAFF.

The chain couples TRBV12-3 or TRBV12-4 to TRBJ1-1; D gene unclear. Between the trimmed V and J ends, which lost 3 bases and 5 bases, there was a span of 10 bases. The CDR3 spans 13 residues. CDR3 residues: CASSFLVWTEAFF. The DNA for the CDR3 is TGTGCCAGCAGTTTTCTGGTCTGGACTGAAGCTTTCTTT.

In this sample, this clonotype turned up a few times. The chain couples TRBV15 to TRBJ1-4; 9 bases agree with TRBD1. V lost 3 bases to trimming and J lost 6 bases; unmatched junction nucleotides: 2. The CDR3 is 14 amino acids. CDR1 is LNHNV and CDR2 is YYDKDF in the germline V gene (reference sequence). DNA for the CDR3: TGTGCCACCAGCAGGGACAGGGGTTATGAAAAACTGTTTTTT. Its translation: CATSRDRGYEKLFF.

The J gene is TRBJ2-7, the V gene TRBV12-3 or TRBV12-4; 8 nucleotides line up with TRBD2. This CDR3 region has 14 residues. The V gene end was trimmed by 6 bases and the J gene end by 6 bases; junction bases not matched to a gene: 10. The CDR3 loop reads CASRTSVRMGEQYF. For the CDR3, the DNA is TGTGCCAGCAGGACTAGCGTTCGGATGGGCGAGCAGTACTTC.

The J gene is TRBJ2-1, the V gene TRBV7-9, with 9 nucleotides matching TRBD2. The germline gives CDR1 SEHNR, CDR2 FQNEAQ (reference sequence). Trimming removed 1 base from V and 4 bases from J; junction bases left unmatched: 8. This CDR3 spans 17 amino acids. The CDR3 spells CASSLDRRTSVYNEQFF. In DNA, the CDR3 is TGTGCCAGCAGCTTAGATAGGCGGACTAGCGTATACAATGAGCAGTTCTTC.

The CDR3 loop reads CASRSLAEQYF. The CDR3 DNA follows: TGTGCCAGCAGATCTCTAGCGGAACAGTACTTC. The chain has TRBV6-2 or TRBV6-3 and TRBJ2-7; 7 bases are a match to TRBD2. There are 11 residues in the CDR3. V gave up 6 bases and J gave up 10 bases; unmatched junction bases: 6. CDR1 MNHEY and CDR2 SVGEGT come from the germline V gene.

This clonotype was counted a few times. The rearrangement uses TRBV15 and TRBJ2-3; maybe TRBD2 (6 bases). CDR1 LNHNV and CDR2 YYDKDF come from the germline V gene (reference sequence). Trimming took off 8 bases at V and 1 base at J, with 10 bases between the two ends. The CDR3 is 13 residues long. CDR3 loop: CATGPGGTDTQYF. DNA for the CDR3: TGTGCCACCGGCCCGGGAGGCACAGATACGCAGTATTTT.

This clonotype was seen ten or more times. This chain links TRBV28 with TRBJ1-5; D uncertain. The ends were cut back, 6 bases at V and 0 bases at J, with 9 bases in the middle. The germline V gene encodes CDR1 MDHEN and CDR2 SYDVKM. CDR3 size: 14 residues. In nucleotides, the CDR3 is TGTGCCAGCAGACTGGACGGTAGCAATCAGCCCCAGCATTTT. Translated, it gives CASRLDGSNQPQHF.

The V and J genes are TRBV5-1 and TRBJ2-3; D uncertain. V was trimmed by 4 bases and J by 0 bases, leaving 12 bases between them. CDR3 length: 15 residues. Germline V lookup: CDR1 SGHRS, CDR2 YFSETQ. The CDR3 loop is CASSPGWTSTDTQYF. CDR3 bases: TGCGCCAGCAGCCCCGGCTGGACGAGCACAGATACGCAGTATTTT.

This clonotype was seen only a few times. The CDR3 here is CASSLGGQNQPQHF. In DNA, the CDR3 is TGCGCCAGCAGCTTGGGGGGACAGAATCAGCCCCAGCATTTT. The genes are TRBV5-1 and TRBJ1-5; TRBD1 matches 7 bases. J lost 4 bases, V lost 0 bases, and 1 base had no gene match. Germline assignment: CDR1 SGHRS and CDR2 YFSETQ. The CDR3 consists of 14 residues.

The sample holds a few counts of this clonotype. This rearrangement joins TRBV11-2 to TRBJ1-1; D possibly corresponds to TRBD1 (6 bases). Trimming removed 2 bases at V and 0 bases at J, with 10 bases between. The CDR3 consists of 15 residues. Germline V gene data show CDR1 as SGHAT and CDR2 as FQNNGV. The CDR3 loop is CASSLTDSMNTEAFF. CDR3 coding DNA: TGTGCCAGCAGCTTAACGGACAGCATGAACACTGAAGCTTTCTTT.

This clonotype turned up a few times. V gene TRBV4-2 combines with J gene TRBJ1-2, with unresolved D. This CDR3 has 15 residues. The V and J ends lost 1 base and 2 bases respectively, with 11 bases between them. Germline loops: CDR1 LGHNA, CDR2 YNFKEQ. The CDR3: CASSQGASENYGYTF. The CDR3 region has the DNA TGTGCCAGCAGCCAAGGAGCTTCAGAGAACTATGGCTACACCTTC.

The CDR3 protein is CASSVDGAYNSPLHF. Written as DNA, the CDR3 is TGTGCCAGCAGCGTAGACGGGGCCTATAATTCACCCCTCCACTTT. The chain carries TRBV9 and TRBJ1-6; D not certain. Germline CDR1 SGDLS, CDR2 YYNGEE. This CDR3 region has 15 residues. V dropped 0 bases and J dropped 2 bases, with 6 bases sitting between them.